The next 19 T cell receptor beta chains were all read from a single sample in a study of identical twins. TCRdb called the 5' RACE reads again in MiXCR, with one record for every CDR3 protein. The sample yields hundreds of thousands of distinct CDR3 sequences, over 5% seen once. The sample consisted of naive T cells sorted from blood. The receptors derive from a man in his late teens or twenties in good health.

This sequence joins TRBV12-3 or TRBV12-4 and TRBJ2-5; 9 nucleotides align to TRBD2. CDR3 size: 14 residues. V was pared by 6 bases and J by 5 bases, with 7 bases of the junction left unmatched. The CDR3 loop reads CASSPREGWETQYF. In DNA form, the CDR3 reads TGTGCCAGCAGCCCGCGGGAGGGTTGGGAGACCCAGTACTTC.

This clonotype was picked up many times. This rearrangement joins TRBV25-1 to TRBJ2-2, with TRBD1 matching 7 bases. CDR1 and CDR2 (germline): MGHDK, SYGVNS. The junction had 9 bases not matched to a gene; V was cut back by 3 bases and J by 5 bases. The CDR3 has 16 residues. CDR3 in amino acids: CASSEAGQVTTGELFF. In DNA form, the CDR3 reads TGTGCCAGCAGTGAGGCTGGACAGGTCACGACCGGGGAGCTGTTTTTT.

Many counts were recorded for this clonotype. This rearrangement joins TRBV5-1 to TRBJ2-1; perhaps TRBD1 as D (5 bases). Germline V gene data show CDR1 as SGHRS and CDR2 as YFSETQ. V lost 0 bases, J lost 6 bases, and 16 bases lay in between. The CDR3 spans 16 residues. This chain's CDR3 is CASSLGQGKPRNEQFF. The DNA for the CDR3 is TGCGCCAGCAGCTTGGGGCAGGGTAAGCCCCGCAATGAGCAGTTCTTC.

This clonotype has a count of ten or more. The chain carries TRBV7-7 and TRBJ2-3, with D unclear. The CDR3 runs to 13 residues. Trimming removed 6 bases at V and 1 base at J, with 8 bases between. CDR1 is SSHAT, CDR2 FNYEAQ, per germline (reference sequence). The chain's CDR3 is CASRPFGTDTQYF. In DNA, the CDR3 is TGTGCCAGCAGACCCTTTGGCACAGATACGCAGTATTTT.

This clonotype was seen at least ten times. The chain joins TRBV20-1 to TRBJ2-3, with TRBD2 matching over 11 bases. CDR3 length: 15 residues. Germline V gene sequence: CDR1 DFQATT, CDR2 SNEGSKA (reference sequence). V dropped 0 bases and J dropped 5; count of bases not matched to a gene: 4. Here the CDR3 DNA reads TGCAGTGCTAGAGAAACTAGCGGGAGAGGAGATACGCAGTATTTT. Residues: CSARETSGRGDTQYF.

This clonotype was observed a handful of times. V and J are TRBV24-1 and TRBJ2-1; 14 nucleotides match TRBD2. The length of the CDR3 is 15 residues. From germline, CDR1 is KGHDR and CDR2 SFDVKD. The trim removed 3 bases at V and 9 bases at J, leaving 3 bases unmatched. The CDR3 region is CATSDPGTSGSEQFF. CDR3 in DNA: TGTGCCACCAGTGATCCCGGGACTAGCGGGAGTGAGCAGTTCTTC.

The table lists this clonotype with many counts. The CDR3 DNA reads TGTGCCAGCGACCTTTACAATGAGCAGTTCTTC. Protein sequence: CASDLYNEQFF. This rearrangement joins TRBV7-9 to TRBJ2-1; D unclear. Germline loops: CDR1 SEHNR, CDR2 FQNEAQ (reference sequence). V was shortened by 8 bases and J by 4 bases, with 6 bases between the two germline ends. CDR3 size: 11 residues.

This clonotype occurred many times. The CDR3 DNA sequence: TGTGCCAGCAGTTACCCAGGGGGCGCGAGGACCGGGGAGCTGTTTTTT. Translated, it gives CASSYPGGARTGELFF. V is TRBV6-2 or TRBV6-3 and J is TRBJ2-2, with 8 bases lining up with TRBD1. V shed 2 bases, J shed 5 bases, and the junction held 7 bases outside the gene matches. The CDR3 loop spans 16 amino acids. Germline V gene data show CDR1 as MNHEY and CDR2 as SVGEGT.

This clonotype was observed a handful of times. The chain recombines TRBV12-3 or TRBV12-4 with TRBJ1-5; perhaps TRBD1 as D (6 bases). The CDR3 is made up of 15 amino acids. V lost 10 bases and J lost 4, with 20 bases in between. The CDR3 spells CATSRSGDNNQPQHF. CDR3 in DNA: TGTGCCACCTCGAGGAGCGGGGACAATAATCAGCCCCAGCATTTT.

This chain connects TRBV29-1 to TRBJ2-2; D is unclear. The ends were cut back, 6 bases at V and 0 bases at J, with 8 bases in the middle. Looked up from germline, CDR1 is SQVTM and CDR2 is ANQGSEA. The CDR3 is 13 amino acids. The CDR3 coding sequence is TGCAGCGTACAAGAGACGAACACCGGGGAGCTGTTTTTT. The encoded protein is CSVQETNTGELFF.

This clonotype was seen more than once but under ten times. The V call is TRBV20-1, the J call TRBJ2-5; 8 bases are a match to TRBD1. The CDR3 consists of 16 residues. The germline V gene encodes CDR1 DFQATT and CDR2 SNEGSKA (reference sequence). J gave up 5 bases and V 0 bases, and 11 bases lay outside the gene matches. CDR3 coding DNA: TGCAGTGCTAGAGATCAGGGCAGGGGGCGTTGGGAGACCCAGTACTTC. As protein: CSARDQGRGRWETQYF.

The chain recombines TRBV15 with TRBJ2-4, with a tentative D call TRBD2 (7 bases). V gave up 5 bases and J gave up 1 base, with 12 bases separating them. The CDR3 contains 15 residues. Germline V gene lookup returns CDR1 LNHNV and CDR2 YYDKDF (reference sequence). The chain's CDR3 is CATSEGGAAKNIQYF. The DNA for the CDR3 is TGTGCCACCAGCGAAGGGGGGGCGGCCAAAAACATTCAGTACTTC.

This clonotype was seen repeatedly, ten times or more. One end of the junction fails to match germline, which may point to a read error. The CDR3 region has the DNA TGCAGCGTCGAAGGTCTCCTAACCTCCTACAATGAGCAGTTCTTC. It yields the protein CSVEGLLTSYNEQFF. The rearrangement joins TRBV29-1 to TRBJ2-1; D gene ambiguous. This CDR3 contains 15 residues. Germline CDR1 and CDR2: SQVTM and ANQGSEA.

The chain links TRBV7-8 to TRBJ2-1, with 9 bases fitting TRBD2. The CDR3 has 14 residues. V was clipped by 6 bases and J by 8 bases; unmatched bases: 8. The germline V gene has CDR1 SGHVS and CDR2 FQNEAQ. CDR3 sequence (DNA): TGTGCCAGCAGAGCGGGAGGCTGGGGGGATGAGCAGTTCTTC. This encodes CASRAGGWGDEQFF.

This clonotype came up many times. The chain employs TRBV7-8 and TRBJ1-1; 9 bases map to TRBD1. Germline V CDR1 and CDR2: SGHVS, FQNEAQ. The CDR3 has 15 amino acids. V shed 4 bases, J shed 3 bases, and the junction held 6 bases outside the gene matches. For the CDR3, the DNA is TGTGCCAGCAGCTCGACAGGGGGATTGGACACTGAAGCTTTCTTT. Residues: CASSSTGGLDTEAFF.

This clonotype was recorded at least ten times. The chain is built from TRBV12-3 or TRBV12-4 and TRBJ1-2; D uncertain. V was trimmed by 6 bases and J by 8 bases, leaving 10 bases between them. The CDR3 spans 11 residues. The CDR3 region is CASRSGKGYTF. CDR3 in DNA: TGTGCCAGCAGGAGCGGGAAGGGCTACACCTTC.

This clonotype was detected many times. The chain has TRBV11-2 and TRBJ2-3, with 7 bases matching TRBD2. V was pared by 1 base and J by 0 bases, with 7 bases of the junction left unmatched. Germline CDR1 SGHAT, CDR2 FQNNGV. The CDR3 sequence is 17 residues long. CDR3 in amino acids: CASSLVGLAVSTDTQYF. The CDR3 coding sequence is TGTGCCAGCAGCTTAGTAGGTCTAGCGGTTAGCACAGATACGCAGTATTTT.

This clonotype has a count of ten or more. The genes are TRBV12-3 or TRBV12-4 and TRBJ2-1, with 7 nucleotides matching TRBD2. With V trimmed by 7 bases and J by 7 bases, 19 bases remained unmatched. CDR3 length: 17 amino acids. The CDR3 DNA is TGTGCCAGCACCTCCCCTTTGTCGCCGATGGGGGGGAATGAGCAGTTCTTC. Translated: CASTSPLSPMGGNEQFF.

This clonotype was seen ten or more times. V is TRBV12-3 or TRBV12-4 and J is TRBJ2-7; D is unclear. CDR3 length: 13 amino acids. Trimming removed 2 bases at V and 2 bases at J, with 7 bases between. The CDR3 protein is CASSLTEAYEQYV. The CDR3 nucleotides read TGTGCCAGCAGTTTAACAGAAGCCTACGAGCAGTACGTC.